This TCR beta chain stems from a study of Ad26.COV2.S vaccination and SARS-CoV-2 variants. Study-wide background: Dosing was one shot or two shots 56 days apart.

Trimming took off 1 base at V and 9 bases at J, with 23 bases between the two ends. The CDR3 is 17 residues long. CDR1 is SGHNT and CDR2 is YENEEA in the germline V gene. Data came from immunoSEQ multiplex PCR; TCRdb stores just in-frame clones and leaves some out. The sample carries around 300,000 clones, about 88% recorded once. Treatment of the sample: 19 received Ad26.COV2.S at low or high dose, single or two shots; a few received placebo; per-sample allocation not given. All samples were drawn on day 63, counting from the first vaccine or placebo injection. Boston supplied an adult donor aged 18-55 years. Spike of the Wuhan-strain SARS-CoV-2 was expressed by an Ad26 vector, which formed the vaccine.

The origin of this receptor is a person aged 18-65 years who received the Ad26.COV2.S COVID-19 vaccine or a placebo. This chain connects TRBV11-3 to TRBJ2-3; perhaps TRBD1 as D (5 bases). Sequenced here: peripheral blood, sampled in a trial of Ad26.COV2.S vaccine versus placebo. In DNA form, the CDR3 reads TGTGCCAGCAGCTTAGGGAGAGACAGCTACGGTCGTACCACGCAGTATTTT. It is translated as CASSLGRDSYGRTTQYF.